The 30 T cell receptor beta chains reported below all come from one sample, sequenced in a study of cytomegalovirus exposure and HLA in healthy donors. The PCR employed 60 Vbeta primers together with 13 Jbeta primers. This table comes from immunoSEQ multiplex PCR, and its TCRdb copy is limited to in-frame clones, with some not included. This table has about 170,000 clones, approximately 78% appearing once. The sample taken for sequencing was PBMCs. The origin of the receptors is a woman younger than 30 in good health and CMV-seronegative.

This clone was recorded a few times. The chain couples TRBV6-1 to TRBJ2-3; 11 bases line up with TRBD2. Germline values: CDR1 MNHNS, CDR2 SASEGT. The CDR3 runs to 15 residues. V lost 3 bases to trimming and J lost 4 bases; unmatched junction nucleotides: 3. CDR3 sequence (DNA): TGTGCCAGCAGTGACGTAGCGGGAGGGCCAGATACGCAGTATTTT. It translates to CASSDVAGGPDTQYF.

This rearrangement joins TRBV14 to TRBJ2-5, with a weak D call TRBD2 (6 bases). The CDR3 length is 15 residues. CDR1 is SGHDN and CDR2 is FVKESK in the germline V gene. V was pared by 3 bases and J by 5 bases, with 16 bases between. CDR3 loop: CASSQGLGVEETQYF. CDR3 in DNA: TGTGCCAGCAGCCAGGGACTGGGGGTTGAGGAGACCCAGTACTTC. The variable domain in full, with the rest retrieved from reference TRBV14 and TRBJ2-5, is EAGVTQFPSHSVIEKGQTVTLRCDPISGHDNLYWYRRVMGKEIKFLLHFVKESKQDESGMPNNRFLAERTGGTYSTLKVQPAELEDSGVYFCASSQGLGVEETQYFGPGTRLLVL.

The chain is built from TRBV28 and TRBJ2-1; TRBD1 aligns across 7 bases. This CDR3 contains 19 residues. From germline, CDR1 is MDHEN and CDR2 SYDVKM. V lost 2 bases and J lost 5; bases outside the gene matches: 18. Written as DNA, the CDR3 is TGTGCCAGCAGTTTAGTGGCTCGGGCTAAAGGGACAGCTAACAATGAGCAGTTCTTC. Its translation is CASSLVARAKGTANNEQFF.

This chain connects TRBV6-6 to TRBJ1-2, with D hard to call. Trimming pared 5 bases from V and 8 bases from J, leaving 15 bases between. Per germline, CDR1 MNHNY and CDR2 SVGAGI (reference sequence). The CDR3 contains 13 residues. The CDR3 sequence is CASSPGPERGYTF. The CDR3 bases are TGTGCCAGCAGTCCGGGTCCGGAGCGGGGCTACACCTTC.

The gene calls are TRBV28 and TRBJ1-3; D gene uncertain. This CDR3 is 13 amino acids long. From germline, CDR1 is MDHEN and CDR2 SYDVKM. V dropped 8 bases and J dropped 1 base, with 9 bases sitting between them. In DNA form, the CDR3 reads TGTGCCAGCTGGACTCTTTCTGGAAACACCATATATTTT. Protein sequence: CASWTLSGNTIYF.

The CDR3 is CASSPSGASGSYWYEQYF. CDR3 coding DNA: TGTGCCAGCAGCCCAAGCGGGGCTAGCGGGAGTTATTGGTACGAGCAGTACTTC. This sequence joins TRBV11-2 and TRBJ2-7; 10 nucleotides match TRBD2. The trim removed 5 bases at V and 4 bases at J, leaving 17 bases unmatched. The germline V gene encodes CDR1 SGHAT and CDR2 FQNNGV. The CDR3 loop spans 18 amino acids. Full variable domain (missing parts from reference TRBV11-2 and TRBJ2-7): EAGVAQSPRYKIIEKRQSVAFWCNPISGHATLYWYQQILGQGPKLLIQFQNNGVVDDSQLPKDRFSAERLKGVDSTLKIQPAKLEDSAVYLCASSPSGASGSYWYEQYFGPGTRLTVT.

Turning to this clone: A read error may account for a junction end that differs from germline. The chain combines TRBV2 with TRBJ2-3, with a possible D match to TRBD1 (6 bases). CDR3 length: 14 residues. Germline CDR1 is SNHLY and CDR2 is FYNNEI. CDR3 bases: TGTGCCAGCAGGACTCAGGGGACCGCACGTTTGTGGGGTTTT. Protein: CASRTQGTARLWGF. The whole variable domain, filled in from reference TRBV2 and TRBJ2-3, reads EPEVTQTPSHQVTQMGQEVILRCVPISNHLYFYWYRQILGQKVEFLVSFYNNEISEKSEIFDDQFSVERPDGSNFTLKIRSTKLEDSAMYFCASRTQGTARLWGFGPGTRLTVL.

In this sample, this clone turned up once. The rearrangement uses TRBV15 and TRBJ2-1; 8 bases align to TRBD2. V trimming: 1 base; J trimming: 7 bases; junction bases outside the gene matches: 6. Germline CDR1 LNHNV, CDR2 YYDKDF (reference sequence). This CDR3 region has 15 residues. CDR3: CATSRAREVRNEQFF. The DNA for the CDR3 is TGTGCCACCAGCAGAGCGCGGGAGGTCCGGAATGAGCAGTTCTTC.

The rearrangement links TRBV28 to TRBJ2-7, with 9 positions matching TRBD1. Per the germline V gene, CDR1 is MDHEN and CDR2 is SYDVKM. The CDR3 totals 13 residues. Trimming removed 9 bases from V and 6 bases from J; junction bases left unmatched: 9. The CDR3 bases are TGTGCCAGTCTCGGGACAGGGACTCCCGAGCAGTACTTC. Amino acids: CASLGTGTPEQYF.

CDR3 sequence: CASSPSIAGGIPYEQYF. In DNA form, the CDR3 reads TGCGCCAGCAGCCCCAGTATAGCGGGAGGGATCCCCTACGAGCAGTACTTC. This rearrangement joins TRBV5-1 to TRBJ2-7, with 11 bases aligning to TRBD2. The J segment lost 2 bases and the V segment lost 4 bases, leaving 11 bases of the junction unmatched. CDR1 is SGHRS, CDR2 YFSETQ, per germline. The CDR3 spans 17 residues.

The rearrangement uses TRBV5-4 and TRBJ2-1; 8 bases map to TRBD2. With 0 bases clipped from V and 8 bases from J, the junction kept 4 bases outside the gene matches. Germline loops: CDR1 SGHNT, CDR2 YYREEE (reference sequence). The length of the CDR3 is 14 residues. The CDR3 region has the DNA TGTGCCAGCAGCTTGGCCGGGAGGGAGGATGAGCAGTTCTTC. Translated: CASSLAGREDEQFF.

This clone was observed a handful of times. The chain is built from TRBV27 and TRBJ2-3, with 9 positions matching TRBD2. J gave up 8 bases and V 5 bases, and 2 bases lay outside the gene matches. Germline assignment: CDR1 MNHEY and CDR2 SMNVEV (reference sequence). This CDR3 contains 12 residues. CDR3 coding DNA: TGTGCCAGCAGTCCAGCGGGGGGTACGCAGTATTTT. Its translation is CASSPAGGTQYF.

The chain is built from TRBV6-5 and TRBJ1-4; maybe TRBD1 (5 bases). Trimming cost V 4 bases and J 8 bases, with 17 bases left between them. Per germline, CDR1 MNHEY and CDR2 SVGAGI. The CDR3 is made up of 15 amino acids. The CDR3 sequence is CASSSGTVMEEKLFF. In nucleotides, the CDR3 is TGTGCCAGCAGTTCCGGGACTGTGATGGAAGAAAAACTGTTTTTT.

The J gene is TRBJ2-3, the V gene TRBV9; D ambiguous. V gave up 0 bases and J gave up 4 bases, with 12 bases separating them. This CDR3 has 15 amino acids. Germline loops: CDR1 SGDLS, CDR2 YYNGEE. This CDR3 reads CASSVEAVHADTQYF. CDR3 nucleotides: TGTGCCAGCAGCGTAGAGGCGGTACACGCAGATACGCAGTATTTT.

This chain links TRBV4-1 with TRBJ2-7; 9 nucleotides align to TRBD1. In germline, CDR1 is MGHRA, CDR2 YSYEKL. The CDR3 consists of 16 residues. V was pared by 4 bases and J by 0 bases, with 7 bases of the junction left unmatched. In nucleotides, the CDR3 is TGCGCCAGCAGCCCTACGGGACAGGGAAGCTCCTACGAGCAGTACTTC. Encoded protein: CASSPTGQGSSYEQYF.

The chain employs TRBV10-3 and TRBJ1-5, with TRBD1 identical over 8 bases. The CDR3 runs 15 residues. Per the germline V gene, CDR1 is ENHRY and CDR2 is SYGVKD. V was pared by 6 bases and J by 7 bases, with 11 bases of the junction left unmatched. The CDR3 loop reads CAISKERTGSQPQHF. In nucleotides, the CDR3 is TGTGCCATCAGCAAAGAAAGGACAGGGTCACAGCCCCAGCATTTT.

The CDR3 spells CASSLALSNEQFF. The CDR3 bases are TGCGCCAGCAGCTTGGCCTTATCCAATGAGCAGTTCTTC. The chain links TRBV5-1 to TRBJ2-1, with D uncertain. V was cut by 0 bases and J by 6 bases, with 7 bases left in between. Germline V gene lookup returns CDR1 SGHRS and CDR2 YFSETQ. This CDR3 spans 13 amino acids.

This chain connects TRBV29-1 to TRBJ2-5, with 12 bases lining up with TRBD1. The J call may be faulty, since TRBJ2-7 better matches the DNA end. The CDR3 spans 13 residues. Germline loops: CDR1 SQVTM, CDR2 ANQGSEA. CDR3 DNA sequence: TGCAGCGTTGAGGGACAGGGGGCCATCGAGCAGTACTTC. It codes for CSVEGQGAIEQYF.

The V call is TRBV6-6, the J call TRBJ2-1, with 9 bases aligning to TRBD2. V dropped 1 base and J dropped 5; count of bases not matched to a gene: 3. CDR3 length: 15 residues. CDR1 and CDR2 (germline): MNHNY, SVGAGI (reference sequence). The CDR3 DNA follows: TGTGCCAGCAGTTACTGGCGGGAGGGGGACAATGAGCAGTTCTTC. Protein: CASSYWREGDNEQFF.

V gene TRBV6-6 combines with J gene TRBJ2-1; 10 bases match TRBD2. Germline CDR1 is MNHNY and CDR2 is SVGAGI (reference sequence). This CDR3 has 14 amino acids. J lost 8 bases, V lost 7 bases, and 8 bases had no gene match. The CDR3 here is CASIKAGGPYEQFF. The CDR3 DNA is TGTGCCAGCATCAAAGCGGGAGGGCCGTATGAGCAGTTCTTC.

The gene calls are TRBV12-2 and TRBJ2-1; TRBD2 was called by the table and not checked on the DNA. TRBV12-2 is reported as a pseudogene. The CDR3 spans 11 residues. The CDR3 region has the DNA TGTGCAAGTCGCTTCTCGGATGAGCAGTTCTTC. Protein sequence: CASRFSDEQFF.

The sample holds a few counts of this clone. The chain employs TRBV4-1 and TRBJ1-1; TRBD1 aligns across 8 bases. The CDR3 sequence is 17 residues long. The V and J ends lost 4 bases and 0 bases, in that order; junction bases with no gene match: 10. Looked up from germline, CDR1 is MGHRA and CDR2 is YSYEKL. The CDR3 DNA is TGCGCCAGCAGCCCCTCGCGGGACAGGAGACTGAACACTGAAGCTTTCTTT. Protein sequence: CASSPSRDRRLNTEAFF.

This chain links TRBV7-2 with TRBJ2-2; D not resolved. Trimming removed 0 bases from V and 6 bases from J, with 11 bases in between. The CDR3 length is 15 residues. Germline CDR1 reads SGHTA; CDR2 reads FQGNSA. The DNA for the CDR3 is TGTGCCAGCAGCTTAGCGGTGCGAGAACCCGGGGAGCTGTTTTTT. Its translation: CASSLAVREPGELFF.

This clone showed up just once. V is TRBV15 and J is TRBJ2-4; maybe TRBD2 (5 bases). Germline loops: CDR1 LNHNV, CDR2 YYDKDF (reference sequence). The CDR3 length is 18 residues. V shed 0 bases and J shed 5 bases, with 20 bases lying between them. The CDR3 here is CATSRDGVEGYSQNIQYF. DNA for the CDR3: TGTGCCACCAGCAGAGATGGGGTCGAGGGATATAGCCAAAACATTCAGTACTTC.

V gene TRBV18 combines with J gene TRBJ1-1; D gene unclear. V lost 6 bases and J 7 bases, leaving 15 bases between the germline ends. The CDR3 is 13 amino acids. The germline CDR1 and CDR2 sequences are KGHSH and LQKENI. CDR3 protein: CASSLNGEGEAFF. CDR3 sequence (DNA): TGTGCCAGCTCTCTCAACGGGGAGGGTGAAGCTTTCTTT.

This clone has only a few counts. The gene calls are TRBV2 and TRBJ2-1, with D possibly being TRBD2 (6 bases). Trimming shortened V by 3 bases and J by 7 bases, and 13 bases separated the two germline ends. The germline CDR1 and CDR2 sequences are SNHLY and FYNNEI. The CDR3 extends over 14 amino acids. Here the CDR3 DNA reads TGTGCCAGCAGTGAGGTACTAGCTGGGAATGAGCAGTTCTTC. Translation gives CASSEVLAGNEQFF. The whole variable domain, remainder taken from reference TRBV2 and TRBJ2-1, is EPEVTQTPSHQVTQMGQEVILRCVPISNHLYFYWYRQILGQKVEFLVSFYNNEISEKSEIFDDQFSVERPDGSNFTLKIRSTKLEDSAMYFCASSEVLAGNEQFFGPGTRLTVL.

V is TRBV6-1 and J is TRBJ2-3; the match to TRBD1 covers 9 bases. The CDR3 is 14 amino acids. Germline CDR1 reads MNHNS; CDR2 reads SASEGT. With 8 bases clipped from V and 4 bases from J, the junction kept 7 bases outside the gene matches. The CDR3 loop reads CASAPGQGPDTQYF. The CDR3 nucleotides read TGTGCCAGCGCTCCGGGACAGGGCCCAGATACGCAGTATTTT.

This clone was picked up one time. The chain combines TRBV28 with TRBJ2-7; D gene ambiguous. This CDR3 has 12 amino acids. V gave up 2 bases and J gave up 4 bases, with 6 bases separating them. Looked up from germline, CDR1 is MDHEN and CDR2 is SYDVKM. The CDR3 is CASSLNRYEQYF. The CDR3 coding sequence is TGTGCCAGCAGTTTAAACAGATACGAGCAGTACTTC.

This clone showed up just a few times. V gene TRBV6-1 combines with J gene TRBJ2-1; 13 bases are shared with TRBD2. CDR3 length: 15 residues. V shed 3 bases, J shed 6 bases, and the junction held 2 bases outside the gene matches. CDR1 and CDR2 from the germline V gene are MNHNS and SASEGT. The DNA of the CDR3 is TGTGCCAGCAGTGAGGGACTAGCGGGAAGCAATGAGCAGTTCTTC. Encoded protein: CASSEGLAGSNEQFF.

This chain links TRBV9 with TRBJ2-2; a weak D match, TRBD1 (6 bases). This CDR3 is 17 amino acids long. Germline V gives CDR1 SGDLS, CDR2 YYNGEE. Deletions cut 0 bases from V and 2 bases from J, with 14 bases between. The CDR3 coding sequence is TGTGCCAGCAGCGTAGGCGAGGGCAGGGGAAACACCGGGGAGCTGTTTTTT. Its translation is CASSVGEGRGNTGELFF.